The present T cell receptor (beta chain) was sequenced within a study of blood T cells in healthy people across ages. The overall study: Every two T cells gave about one barcoded beta molecule via template switching.

Study-wide results and limits: More naive CD4+ cells and higher diversity were found in long-lived than in aged donors.

The second PCR ran about 6 to 11 cycles with a sample-barcoded 5' primer and J-beta primers. Every single cDNA molecule received a tag from a template-switch adaptor with 12 random nucleotides. TCRdb called the 5' RACE reads again in MiXCR, with one record for every CDR3 protein. The sample yields 540,000 or so distinct CDR3 sequences, 25% to 30% seen once. Each sample yielded at least 6 micrograms of PBMC total RNA. In its sample, this clonotype was seen a few times. Its antigen is currently unknown. CDR3 size: 13 residues. Trimming pared 8 bases from V and 10 bases from J, leaving 17 bases between. Germline V CDR1 and CDR2: ENHRY, SYGVKD.

The TCR was taken from an older woman in good health. This rearrangement joins TRBV10-3 to TRBJ2-2; tentative D call: TRBD1 (6 bases). Sequencing was carried out using blood. CDR3 region: CAIGDQGPTELFF. As DNA, the CDR3 is TGTGCCATCGGGGACCAGGGGCCCACGGAGCTGTTTTTT.